A selection of T cell receptor beta chains follows, all from one sample in a study of regulatory T cells in long-lasting Graves disease. TCRdb re-analysed the multiplex PCR reads in MiXCR, keeping a single row per CDR3 protein. The sample lists some 340,000 distinct CDR3 sequences; roughly 23% were seen once. This specimen was peripheral blood mononuclear cells (PBMCs), taken when the disease was refractory, from a patient treated with antithyroid drugs. These receptors came from a woman aged 40 to 50 with Graves disease. The CDR3 runs from the conserved cysteine through the conserved F or W. D genes are given only for firm matches. The size of a clone is reported for some rows only, either as once, few or many, or as a class for expanded clones.

clone size	V gene	J gene	D gene	CDR3 protein	CDR3 DNA
many	TRBV7-8	TRBJ2-7	.	CASSPGRISSYEQYF	TGTGCCAGCAGCCCAGGACGGATCAGCTCCTACGAGCAGTACTTC
.	TRBV7-9	TRBJ2-2	.	CASSFRLGTALGELFF	TGTGCCAGCAGCTTCCGACTAGGGACAGCGTTGGGGGAGCTGTTTTTT
many	TRBV10-3	TRBJ2-2	.	CAIRSPGRGELFF	TGTGCCATTCGGAGCCCGGGACGCGGGGAGCTGTTTTTT
.	TRBV20-1	TRBJ2-5	.	CSASSPSQETQYF	TGCAGTGCGTCCTCTCCCAGTCAAGAGACCCAGTACTTC
.	TRBV20-1	TRBJ2-7	.	CSARDTGTYEQYF	TGCAGTGCTAGAGATACAGGGACCTACGAGCAGTACTTC
few	TRBV24-1	TRBJ1-5	.	CATSEGPGPQHF	TGTGCCACCAGTGAGGGCCCTGGGCCCCAGCATTTT
.	TRBV30	TRBJ1-5	TRBD1	CAWSIQGGQPQHF	TGTGCCTGGAGCATACAGGGGGGACAGCCCCAGCATTTT
.	TRBV20-1	TRBJ2-2	.	CSARGRLTNTGELFF	TGCAGTGCTAGAGGTCGACTCACGAACACCGGGGAGCTGTTTTTT
.	TRBV7-9	TRBJ2-2	.	CASSLGGGTNTGELFF	TGTGCCAGCAGCTTAGGAGGGGGGACTAACACCGGGGAGCTGTTTTTT
many	TRBV28	TRBJ2-7	.	CASSKGDSYEQYF	TGTGCCAGCAGTAAAGGGGACTCCTACGAGCAGTACTTC
many	TRBV12-3/TRBV12-4	TRBJ2-7	.	CASRSEGAAYEQYF	TGTGCCAGCAGGTCGGAGGGGGCAGCCTACGAGCAGTACTTC
few	TRBV7-9	TRBJ2-7	.	CASSLYGGSYYEQYF	TGTGCCAGCAGCTTATATGGGGGGAGTTACTACGAGCAGTACTTC
few	TRBV7-7	TRBJ2-2	.	CASTDSGTGELFF	TGTGCTAGCACCGACTCGGGCACCGGGGAGCTGTTTTTT
.	TRBV2	TRBJ1-5	TRBD1	CASSEPRQGARYQPQHF	TGTGCCAGCAGTGAACCCCGACAGGGGGCGCGGTATCAGCCCCAGCATTTT
many	TRBV2	TRBJ2-2	TRBD1	CASRSGQANTGELFF	TGTGCCAGCAGGTCGGGACAGGCTAACACCGGGGAGCTGTTTTTT
many	TRBV28	TRBJ1-5	.	CASRDLGGSSNQPQHF	TGTGCCAGCAGAGATTTGGGGGGCTCGAGCAATCAGCCCCAGCATTTT
many	TRBV6-1	TRBJ2-5	.	CASSEGRRSEETQYF	TGTGCCAGCAGTGAAGGGCGTCGGTCAGAAGAGACCCAGTACTTC
few	TRBV15	TRBJ2-3	.	CATSRDRVRSSDTQYF	TGTGCCACCAGCAGAGATAGGGTACGGTCTTCTGATACGCAGTATTTT
many	TRBV11-2	TRBJ2-5	TRBD1	CASSLGQGGPKTQYF	TGTGCCAGCAGCTTAGGACAGGGTGGGCCCAAGACCCAGTACTTC
many	TRBV27	TRBJ1-1	.	CASSFNPLGGTEAFF	TGTGCCAGCAGTTTCAACCCCTTAGGAGGCACTGAAGCTTTCTTT
.	TRBV10-3	TRBJ2-1	TRBD1	CAISDPDRPEQFF	TGTGCCATCAGTGATCCGGACAGGCCGGAGCAGTTCTTC
many	TRBV28	TRBJ1-5	.	CASSPDRTGVKYSNQPQHF	TGTGCCAGCAGTCCAGACAGGACCGGAGTCAAATATAGCAATCAGCCCCAGCATTTT
.	TRBV5-1	TRBJ1-1	TRBD1	CASSADRGKTEAFF	TGCGCCAGCAGCGCAGACAGGGGGAAAACTGAAGCTTTCTTT
.	TRBV5-6	TRBJ2-5	TRBD2	CASSWSTSAQETQYF	TGTGCCAGCAGCTGGAGTACTAGCGCTCAAGAGACCCAGTACTTC
.	TRBV3-1	TRBJ1-1	.	CASSLTTLNTEAFF	TGTGCCAGCAGCCTTACAACGCTGAACACTGAAGCTTTCTTT
many	TRBV11-2	TRBJ2-5	TRBD2	CASSSIRGGWETQYF	TGTGCCAGCAGCTCAATCCGGGGGGGATGGGAGACCCAGTACTTC
few	TRBV2	TRBJ2-2	TRBD2	CASSHFGLAGQTNTGELFF	TGTGCCAGCAGTCACTTCGGACTAGCGGGACAAACGAACACCGGGGAGCTGTTTTTT
many	TRBV6-1	TRBJ2-7	.	CASSGTTPYEQYF	TGTGCCAGCAGTGGCACCACCCCTTACGAGCAGTACTTC
few	TRBV7-8	TRBJ1-1	TRBD1	CASSGPPTGVAFF	TGTGCCAGCAGCGGCCCCCCGACAGGGGTAGCTTTCTTT
.	TRBV9	TRBJ2-2	TRBD1	CASSTGQGEVSTGELFF	TGTGCCAGCAGCACAGGACAGGGGGAAGTTAGTACCGGGGAGCTGTTTTTT
.	TRBV5-1	TRBJ2-2	TRBD2	CASSLPSGGNTGELFF	TGCGCCAGCAGCTTGCCTAGCGGGGGGAACACCGGGGAGCTGTTTTTT
many	TRBV28	TRBJ2-2	TRBD1	CASSSGQGATGELFF	TGTGCCAGCAGTTCGGGACAGGGGGCGACCGGGGAGCTGTTTTTT
many	TRBV5-1	TRBJ1-4	.	CASSPGTLNEKLFF	TGCGCCAGCAGCCCCGGGACCTTAAATGAAAAACTGTTTTTT
.	TRBV6-5	TRBJ1-4	.	CASSYGAEQLFF	TGTGCCAGCAGTTACGGGGCAGAACAACTGTTTTTT
.	TRBV25-1	TRBJ1-4	TRBD1	CASSGAGQPNEKLFF	TGTGCCAGCAGTGGCGCGGGACAGCCAAATGAAAAACTGTTTTTT
.	TRBV19	TRBJ1-1	.	CASSISKGIPLSNTEAFF	TGTGCCAGTAGTATATCTAAGGGGATCCCCCTCTCGAACACTGAAGCTTTCTTT